The rows below give T cell receptor beta chains drawn from one sample of a study of cytotoxic CD8 clonotypes in ibrutinib-treated CLL. TCRdb keeps only in-frame clones here, not all; method: immunoSEQ multiplex PCR. The sample has 130,000 or so clones, roughly 80% seen once. The material sequenced was PBMCs, taken after 12 months of ibrutinib treatment. The receptor set was obtained from a human donor with chronic lymphocytic leukemia. Both conserved end residues are part of each CDR3.

j_call v_call cdr3_aa
TRBJ2-2 TRBV13 CASSPARGGGNTGELFF
TRBJ1-3 TRBV15 CATSRDLGDGNTIYF
TRBJ2-5 TRBV7-2 CASSLAAGEETQYF
TRBJ1-5 TRBV28 CASRLQGGNQPQHF
TRBJ1-1 TRBV2 CASTKNQGVNTEAFF
TRBJ2-7 TRBV11-2 CASSPWGVDNEQYF
TRBJ2-1 TRBV9 CARRVVWDMAYNEQFF
TRBJ2-3 TRBV5-1 CASTGTAAGDTQYF
TRBJ1-2 TRBV6-5 CASSFHTNYGYTF
TRBJ2-7 TRBV6-1 CASSERQGTYEQYF
TRBJ1-3 TRBV6-1 CASIQRGGNTIYF
TRBJ2-7 TRBV9 CASSVAGTAYSEQYF
TRBJ1-2 TRBV6-5 CASSWGLGQGDGYTF
TRBJ2-3 TRBV18 CASSPPSGTSGVTDTQYF
TRBJ2-1 TRBV27 CASKSGLAGVNEQFF
TRBJ2-1 TRBV9 CASSIAGGTYNEQFF
TRBJ1-5 TRBV7-2 CASSQSGAFQPQHF
TRBJ1-3 TRBV2 CASSSTGSGNTIYF
TRBJ2-7 TRBV30 CAWSVMGTYEQYF
TRBJ2-1 TRBV27 CASSFGQGVFNEQFF
TRBJ2-1 TRBV29-1 CSVEDPRTSGSGWEQFF
TRBJ2-3 TRBV7-9 CASSLYWASGRMDTQYF
TRBJ2-3 TRBV28 CASSAIGQRADTQYF
TRBJ2-3 TRBV11-2 CASRLTGGDTQYF
TRBJ2-7 TRBV30 CAWSVRGRTYEQYF
TRBJ2-1 TRBV6-5 CASRGTSGNEQFF
TRBJ2-7 TRBV11-2 CASSATSTRQHAYEQYF
TRBJ2-1 TRBV13 CASSFGRAMGEQFF
TRBJ1-2 TRBV15 CATSRGDRPYGYTF
TRBJ1-6 TRBV28 CASSWAVFNSPLHF
TRBJ1-2 TRBV10-3 CASRGGYGYTF
TRBJ2-7 TRBV11-3 CASSLGGDKSYEQYF
TRBJ2-4 TRBV11-1 CASSSRGAKNIQYF
TRBJ2-3 TRBV18 CASSPPTSRDTQYF
TRBJ1-1 TRBV29-1 CSVGQGRTEAFF
TRBJ1-2 TRBV6-6 CASSYRTGQGYTF
TRBJ1-2 TRBV7-3 CASSLTGAIGRDGYTF
TRBJ2-7 TRBV18 CASSPGTLREQYF
TRBJ2-3 TRBV7-2 CASSLGVGDGTDTQYF
TRBJ1-2 TRBV19 CASSTPGQGSYGYTF
TRBJ2-7 TRBV10-3 CAIAGGREQYF
TRBJ2-7 TRBV27 CASSLNSRTSGKFGQYF
TRBJ2-1 TRBV7-9 CASSSTLPAESSYNEQFF
TRBJ2-2 TRBV7-2 CASSLRRANTGELFF
TRBJ1-5 TRBV6-5 CASSLGGTHQPQHF